This TCR beta chain was identified in a study of blood T cell repertoires in COVID-19. Method: immunoSEQ multiplex PCR; TCRdb's copy keeps in-frame clones and lacks some. The sample consists of about 260,000 clones, 88% of them appearing once. Germline CDR1 reads SGHRS; CDR2 reads YFSETQ. This CDR3 spans 11 amino acids. V was cut by 4 bases and J by 8 bases, with 7 bases left in between. The chain joins TRBV5-1 to TRBJ2-1, with D perhaps matching TRBD2 (5 bases). The specimen was peripheral blood. The TCR sequence derives from a man between 60 and 75 years old who had recovered from COVID-19. The CDR3 is CASSEADEQFF. Here the CDR3 DNA reads TGCGCCAGCAGCGAAGCGGATGAGCAGTTCTTC.